This T cell receptor beta chain was recovered during a study of CD8 T cells in ankylosing spondylitis. The V gene's germline CDR1 is ENHRY and CDR2 SYGVKD. This CDR3 has 16 residues. V was clipped by 0 bases and J by 3 bases, with 13 bases between them. TCRdb re-called the 5' RACE reads with MiXCR, one entry per CDR3 protein. The data hold about 130,000 distinct CDR3 sequences, with 9.3% observed a single time. This clonotype was counted a few times. The V and J genes are TRBV10-3 and TRBJ2-3; a possible D gene is TRBD2 (5 bases). The TCR comes from a male donor with ankylosing spondylitis or in good health (not recorded which). Source material: blood, either unsorted or a sorted T cell fraction (not recorded which). In nucleotides, the CDR3 is TGTGCCATCAGTGAGTCGGGGAACGGGATGACAGATACGCAGTATTTT. This gives the protein CAISESGNGMTDTQYF.